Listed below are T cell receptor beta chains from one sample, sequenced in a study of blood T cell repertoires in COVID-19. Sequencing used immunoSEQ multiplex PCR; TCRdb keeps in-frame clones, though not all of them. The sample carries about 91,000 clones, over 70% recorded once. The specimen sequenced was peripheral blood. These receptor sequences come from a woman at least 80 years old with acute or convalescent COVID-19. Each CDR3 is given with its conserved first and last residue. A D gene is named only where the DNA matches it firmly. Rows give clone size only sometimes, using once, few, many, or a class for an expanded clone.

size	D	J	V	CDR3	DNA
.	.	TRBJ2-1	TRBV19	CASSRDMSSYNEQFF	TGTGCCAGTAGTAGAGACATGAGCTCCTACAATGAGCAGTTCTTC
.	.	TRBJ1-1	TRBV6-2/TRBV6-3	CASSFQGMNTEAFF	TGTGCCAGCAGTTTCCAGGGAATGAACACTGAAGCTTTCTTT
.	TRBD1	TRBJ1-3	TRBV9	CASSANPLGTGSGNTIYF	TGTGCCAGCAGCGCCAACCCCTTGGGGACAGGGTCTGGAAACACCATATATTTT
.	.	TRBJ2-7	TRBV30	CAWSAGHTYEQYF	TGTGCCTGGAGCGCTGGACACACCTACGAGCAGTACTTC
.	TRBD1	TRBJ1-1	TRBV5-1	CASSSVYRGNTEAFF	TGCGCCAGCAGCTCAGTTTACAGGGGGAACACTGAAGCTTTCTTT
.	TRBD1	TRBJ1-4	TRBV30	CAWSARDRGMNEKLFF	TGTGCCTGGAGTGCTCGGGACAGGGGTATGAATGAAAAACTGTTTTTT
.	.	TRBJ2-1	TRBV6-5	CASSSPTSTGSNEQFF	TGTGCCAGCAGTTCCCCGACCTCAACAGGGTCCAATGAGCAGTTCTTC
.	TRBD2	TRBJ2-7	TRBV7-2	CASSRTSGGYEQYF	TGTGCCAGCAGCAGGACTAGCGGGGGATACGAGCAGTACTTC
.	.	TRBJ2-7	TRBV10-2	CASSGAVEQYF	TGCGCCAGCAGCGGAGCTGTCGAGCAGTACTTC
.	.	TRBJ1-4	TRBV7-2	CASSLDPEFYEKLFF	TGTGCCAGCAGCTTAGACCCGGAGTTTTATGAAAAACTGTTTTTT
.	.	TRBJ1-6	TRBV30	CAWSVSGRHSPLHF	TGTGCCTGGAGTGTATCGGGGAGGCATTCACCCCTCCACTTT
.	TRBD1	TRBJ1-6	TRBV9	CASSVGGQPLPLHF	TGTGCCAGCAGCGTAGGGGGACAGCCCCTCCCCCTCCACTTT
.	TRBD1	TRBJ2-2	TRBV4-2	CASSQGQQGAGGELFF	TGTGCCAGCAGCCAAGGGCAACAGGGGGCTGGCGGGGAGCTGTTTTTT
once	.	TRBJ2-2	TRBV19	CATYGTPPNTGELFF	TGTGCCACCTACGGGACACCACCGAACACCGGGGAGCTGTTTTTT
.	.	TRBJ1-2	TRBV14	CASSQDLRALDYTF	TGTGCCAGCAGCCAAGATTTGCGGGCATTGGACTACACCTTC
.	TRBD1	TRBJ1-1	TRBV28	CASSRTGNTEAFF	TGTGCCAGCAGCAGGACAGGGAACACTGAAGCTTTCTTT
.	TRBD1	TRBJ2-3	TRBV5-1	CASSFTGDLTDTQYF	TGCGCCAGCAGCTTTACAGGGGACCTCACAGATACGCAGTATTTT
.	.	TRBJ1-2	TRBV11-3	CASSLDLQGRDYTF	TGTGCCAGCAGCTTAGACCTACAGGGAAGGGACTACACCTTC
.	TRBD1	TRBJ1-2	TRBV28	CASRGGQGSNYGYTF	TGTGCCAGCAGGGGGGGACAGGGGAGTAACTATGGCTACACCTTC
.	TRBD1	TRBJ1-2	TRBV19	CASSPGTAPTNYGYTF	TGTGCCAGTAGTCCCGGGACAGCACCTACTAACTATGGCTACACCTTC
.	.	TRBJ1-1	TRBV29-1	CSAQDLVMNTEAFF	TGCAGCGCACAGGACCTAGTAATGAACACTGAAGCTTTCTTT
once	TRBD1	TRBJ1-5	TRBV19	CASSRTGQSYSNQPQHF	TGTGCCAGTAGTAGGACAGGGCAATCTTATAGCAATCAGCCCCAGCATTTT
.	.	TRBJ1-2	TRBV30	CAWSGGGRYGYTF	TGTGCCTGGAGTGGAGGGGGACGCTATGGCTACACCTTC
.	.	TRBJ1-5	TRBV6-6	CASSLRQSNQPQHF	TGTGCCAGCAGTTTGAGACAAAGCAATCAGCCCCAGCATTTT
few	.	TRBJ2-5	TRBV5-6	CASWDKLETQYF	TGTGCGTCTTGGGACAAACTAGAGACCCAGTACTTC
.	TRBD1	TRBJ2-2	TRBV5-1	CASSLLPWTGVPGELFF	TGCGCCAGCAGCCTGCTGCCGTGGACAGGGGTACCCGGGGAGCTGTTTTTT
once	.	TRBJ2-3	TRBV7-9	CASSRSRGTSTDTQYF	TGTGCCAGCAGCCGGAGCAGGGGCACTAGCACAGATACGCAGTATTTT
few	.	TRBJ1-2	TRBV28	CASSLSQFNGGYTF	TGTGCCAGCAGTTTATCCCAATTCAACGGGGGCTACACCTTC
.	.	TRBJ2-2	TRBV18	CASSTTGRTGELFF	TGTGCCAGCTCCACGACAGGGAGGACCGGGGAGCTGTTTTTT
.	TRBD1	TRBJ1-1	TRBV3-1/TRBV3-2	CASSQVTGVAFF	TGTGCCAGCAGCCAAGTTACAGGGGTAGCTTTCTTT
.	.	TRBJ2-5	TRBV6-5	CASRQGPQETQYF	TGTGCCAGCCGGCAGGGGCCCCAAGAGACCCAGTACTTC
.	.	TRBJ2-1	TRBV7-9	CASSLVGGSYNEQFF	TGTGCCAGCAGCTTAGTGGGCGGGTCCTACAATGAGCAGTTCTTC
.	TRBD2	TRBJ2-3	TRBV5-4	CASSPRLAGTGTDTQYF	TGTGCCAGCAGCCCCCGACTAGCGGGAACGGGTACAGATACGCAGTATTTT
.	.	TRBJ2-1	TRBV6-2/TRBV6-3	CASSYPVQMGLHNEQFF	TGTGCCAGCAGTTATCCGGTCCAGATGGGACTCCACAATGAGCAGTTCTTC
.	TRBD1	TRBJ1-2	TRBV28	CASTGQGDGYTF	TGTGCCAGCACTGGACAGGGGGATGGCTACACCTTC
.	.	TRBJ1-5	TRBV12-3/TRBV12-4	CASTRTLYQPQHF	TGTGCCAGCACCAGGACTCTCTATCAGCCCCAGCATTTT
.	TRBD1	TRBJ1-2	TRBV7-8	CASSPQGPYGYTF	TGTGCCAGCAGCCCACAGGGGCCCTATGGCTACACCTTC
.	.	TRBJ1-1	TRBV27	CASSYRVYTEAFF	TGTGCCAGCAGTTATCGGGTTTACACTGAAGCTTTCTTT
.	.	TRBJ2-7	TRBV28	CASSLRTEEQYF	TGTGCCAGCAGTCTCCGGACAGAAGAGCAGTACTTC
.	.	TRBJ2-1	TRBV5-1	CASNAGTRDEQFF	TGCGCCAGCAATGCCGGGACACGGGATGAGCAGTTCTTC
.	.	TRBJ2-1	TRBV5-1	CASSLTPNGDEQFF	TGCGCCAGCAGCTTGACACCGAACGGAGATGAGCAGTTCTTC
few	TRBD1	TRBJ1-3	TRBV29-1	CSFTGTADGNTIYF	TGCAGCTTCACCGGGACAGCTGATGGAAACACCATATATTTT
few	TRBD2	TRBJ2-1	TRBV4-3	CASSLTAGTRNEQFF	TGCGCCAGCAGCCTGACCGCCGGGACTAGGAATGAGCAGTTCTTC
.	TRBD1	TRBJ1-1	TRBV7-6	CASSPRTGGGTEAFF	TGTGCCAGCAGCCCGAGGACAGGGGGAGGCACTGAAGCTTTCTTT
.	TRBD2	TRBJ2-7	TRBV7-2	CASGAGTSGEQYF	TGTGCCAGCGGAGCGGGAACATCCGGCGAGCAGTACTTC
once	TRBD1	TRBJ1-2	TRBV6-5	CASSYSRDRARYTF	TGTGCCAGCAGTTACTCTCGGGACAGGGCTCGCTACACCTTC
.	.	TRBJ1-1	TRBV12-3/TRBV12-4	CASSLYRAAEAFF	TGTGCCAGCAGCCTTTACAGGGCGGCTGAAGCTTTCTTT
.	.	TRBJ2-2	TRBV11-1	CASSPNTANTGELFF	TGTGCCAGCAGCCCAAATACAGCGAACACCGGGGAGCTGTTTTTT
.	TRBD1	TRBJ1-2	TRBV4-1	CASSQGEARGYYGYTF	TGCGCCAGCAGCCAAGGGGAAGCCAGGGGGTATTATGGCTACACCTTC
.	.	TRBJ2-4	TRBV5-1	CASSREHSQPSIQYF	TGCGCCAGCAGCCGGGAACATTCTCAACCGAGCATTCAGTACTTC
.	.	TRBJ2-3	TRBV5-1	CASSPRETDTQYF	TGCGCCAGCAGCCCCCGGGAGACAGATACGCAGTATTTT
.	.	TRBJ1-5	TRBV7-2	CASSLMGRDSNQPQHF	TGTGCCAGCAGCTTAATGGGGAGGGATAGCAATCAGCCCCAGCATTTT
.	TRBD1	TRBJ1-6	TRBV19	CASSIGGTGYNSPLHF	TGTGCCAGTAGTATAGGTGGGACAGGATATAATTCACCCCTCCACTTT